The T cell receptor (beta chain) under discussion was sequenced for a study of CD39 and CD103 CD8 tumor-infiltrating T cells. Broader study findings: Unlike DN TIL clonotypes, DP TIL clonotypes seldom appeared in blood.

The germline V gene has CDR1 SGHTS and CDR2 YDEGEE. This CDR3 comprises 14 residues. Trimming took off 2 bases at V and 3 bases at J, with 9 bases between the two ends. Comment on this clone: Its target is not known.

No therapy was ongoing when samples were collected. T lymphocytes were enriched from thawed cells by negative selection, adding EpCAM beads for tumor-infiltrating lymphocytes. Sorted CD3+CD4-CD8+CD45RA- TILs were divided into DN, SP and DP by CD39 and CD103. Clones were read by immunoSEQ multiplex PCR, and TCRdb kept only the in-frame ones, dropping some. Of roughly 3,500 clones in the sample, roughly three fifths are singletons; the top ten hold about 25%. The specimen was CD39- CD103- CD8+ T cells sorted from the tumor. The subset here: CD103-CD39- double-negative CD45RA- CD8 T cells. The sequence was collected from a human donor with head and neck squamous cell carcinoma. J is TRBJ1-5 and V is TRBV5-8; D ambiguous. For the CDR3, the DNA is TGTGCCAGCAGCTTTTTTTCGACCAATCAGCCCCAGCATTTT. Translation: CASSFFSTNQPQHF.